The clone carrying this T cell receptor beta chain occurred a few times. Trimming shortened V by 0 bases and J by 5 bases, and 10 bases separated the two germline ends. Germline V gene data show CDR1 as LNHNV and CDR2 as YYDKDF (reference sequence). This CDR3 region has 14 residues. CDR3 regions of TCR beta were amplified from RNA transcripts. HTBI primers primed a first-round RT-PCR, and a second-round multiplex PCR followed. TCRdb re-called the multiplex PCR reads through MiXCR, storing one row per CDR3 protein. There are hundreds of thousands of distinct CDR3 sequences in the sample; around a fifth occur only once, and around 6.9% lies in the top ten. The data belong to a study of Graves' ophthalmopathy and Graves' hyperthyroidism.

Sequenced: peripheral blood. This sequence originates from a woman between 18 and 29 years old with stable Graves' hyperthyroidism. Some clones in this sample may be carry-over from other donors' samples. The rearrangement uses TRBV15 and TRBJ1-2, with D unclear. The CDR3 DNA sequence: TGTGCCACCAGCAGAGATGCGGCAGGTTATGGCTACACCTTC. Its translation is CATSRDAAGYGYTF.